These 13 T cell receptor beta chains were all obtained from the same sample, sequenced in a study of shared clonotypes between healthy human individuals. Data came from immunoSEQ multiplex PCR; TCRdb stores just in-frame clones and leaves some out. The top ten hold under 0.65% of the sample, which has 1,100,000 or so clones, roughly 74% seen once. What was sequenced was memory CD4+ T cells from PBMCs. The subset: CD45RA-negative fraction. The source of these receptors is a man younger than 35 in good health. Some clones in this sample may be carry-over from other donors' samples.

V gene TRBV28 combines with J gene TRBJ1-2; no clear D gene. This CDR3 region has 13 residues. The germline V gene has CDR1 MDHEN and CDR2 SYDVKM. V lost 6 bases, J lost 6 bases, and 14 bases lay in between. The CDR3 DNA follows: TGTGCCAGCAGGGTCAGAAGTCGGGATGGCTACACCTTC. Protein: CASRVRSRDGYTF.

The rearrangement uses TRBV5-1 and TRBJ2-7, with TRBD2 matching 10 bases. Germline values: CDR1 SGHRS, CDR2 YFSETQ. The length of the CDR3 is 15 residues. Unmatched junction bases numbered 3, after V lost 2 bases and J lost 1 base. The CDR3 DNA sequence: TGCGCCAGCAGCTTTCTAGCGGGAGCTTCCTACGAGCAGTACTTC. Its protein product is CASSFLAGASYEQYF. Full variable domain (rest looked up from reference TRBV5-1 and TRBJ2-7): KAGVTQTPRYLIKTRGQQVTLSCSPISGHRSVSWYQQTPGQGLQFLFEYFSETQRNKGNFPGRFSGRQFSNSRSEMNVSTLELGDSALYLCASSFLAGASYEQYFGPGTRLTVT.

The CDR3 DNA is TGTGCCAGCACGGGACAGGGGGTGGATACGCAGTATTTT. This gives the protein CASTGQGVDTQYF. V usage is TRBV2 and J usage is TRBJ2-3; TRBD1 agrees at 11 bases. CDR1 and CDR2 from the germline V gene are SNHLY and FYNNEI. CDR3 length equals 13 residues. Trimming removed 7 bases from V and 6 bases from J; junction bases left unmatched: 3.

This clone was seen a handful of times. The chain has TRBV7-3 and TRBJ2-1; the match to TRBD2 covers 14 bases. From germline, CDR1 is SGHTA and CDR2 FQGTGA. V was pared by 2 bases and J by 6 bases, with 3 bases of the junction left unmatched. CDR3 length: 16 amino acids. The CDR3 loop is CASSLSGTSGSNEQFF. DNA of the CDR3: TGTGCCAGCAGCTTATCGGGGACTAGCGGGAGCAATGAGCAGTTCTTC.

A word on this clone: Other nucleotide sequences from this sample produce the same CDR3. The chain carries TRBV9 and TRBJ1-4, with no clear D. The germline V gene encodes CDR1 SGDLS and CDR2 YYNGEE. This CDR3 region has 14 residues. Trimming took 0 bases from V and 0 from J, leaving 3 bases between them. The CDR3 nucleotides are TGTGCCAGCAGCGTAGGTACAACTAATGAAAAACTGTTTTTT. Its translation: CASSVGTTNEKLFF.

The V gene is TRBV6-1, the J gene TRBJ2-5; D possibly uses TRBD1 or TRBD2 (5 bases each). V was shortened by 7 bases and J by 7 bases, with 16 bases between the two germline ends. The CDR3 sequence is 13 residues long. Germline lookup yields CDR1 MNHNS and CDR2 SASEGT. The CDR3 protein is CASTLTGGGTQYF. Here the CDR3 DNA reads TGTGCCAGCACTCTTACGGGTGGGGGGACCCAGTACTTC.

In regard to this clone: One junction end does not reproduce the germline sequence, and a read error may be involved. The rearrangement joins TRBV18 to TRBJ1-1, with 9 bases identical to TRBD1. In germline, CDR1 is KGHSH, CDR2 LQKENI. The CDR3 is 14 amino acids. The CDR3 spells CASSPQGAGTEAFF. The CDR3 DNA follows: TGTGCCAGCTCTCCACAGGGGGCTGGCACTGAAGCTTTCTTT.

The chain carries TRBV5-1 and TRBJ1-4; tentative D call: TRBD1 (5 bases). Germline CDR1 SGHRS, CDR2 YFSETQ. V was clipped by 4 bases and J by 4 bases, with 20 bases between them. There are 17 residues in the CDR3. The CDR3 is CASSRDPRPRLNEKLFF. The CDR3 DNA follows: TGCGCCAGCAGCCGGGACCCCCGGCCAAGGCTTAATGAAAAACTGTTTTTT.

The chain has TRBV18 and TRBJ1-1; D not certain. CDR3 length equals 15 residues. The germline V and J ends were trimmed by 2 bases and 4 bases, with 14 bases remaining between them. Germline V gene lookup returns CDR1 KGHSH and CDR2 LQKENI. The CDR3 DNA reads as TGTGCCAGCTCACCAGCGAAAGATGCGGTCACTGAAGCTTTCTTT. Translating it yields CASSPAKDAVTEAFF. Looking up the rest from reference TRBV18 and TRBJ1-1 gives the full variable domain: NAGVMQNPRHLVRRRGQEARLRCSPMKGHSHVYWYRQLPEEGLKFMVYLQKENIIDESGMPKERFSAEFPKEGPSILRIQQVVRGDSAAYFCASSPAKDAVTEAFFGQGTRLTVV.

The chain recombines TRBV5-1 with TRBJ2-1, with 11 nucleotides matching TRBD2. The CDR3 is 17 residues long. CDR1 and CDR2 (germline): SGHRS, YFSETQ. Losses at the gene ends were 0 bases for V and 5 bases for J; bases not matched to a gene: 7. CDR3 nucleotides: TGCGCCAGCAGCTTGGGTCTAGCGGGAGGAACTGACAATGAGCAGTTCTTC. Translation gives CASSLGLAGGTDNEQFF.

The V and J genes are TRBV5-1 and TRBJ1-1, with TRBD1 matching 7 bases. Per germline, CDR1 SGHRS and CDR2 YFSETQ. This CDR3 spans 16 amino acids. V lost 2 bases and J lost 6; bases outside the gene matches: 13. The chain's CDR3 is CASSLGMRGRGPEAFF. CDR3 coding DNA: TGCGCCAGCAGCTTAGGTATGAGGGGGCGAGGCCCTGAAGCTTTCTTT.

CDR3 loop: CASSRTGGHGYTF. In nucleotides, the CDR3 is TGTGCCAGCAGTCGAACAGGGGGCCATGGCTACACCTTC. The chain links TRBV28 to TRBJ1-2; 9 bases are shared with TRBD1. The CDR3 runs to 13 residues. Losses at the gene ends were 5 bases for V and 6 bases for J; bases not matched to a gene: 4. Germline-derived CDR1 and CDR2 are MDHEN and SYDVKM.

The V gene is TRBV29-1, the J gene TRBJ1-1; the D gene is possibly TRBD1 (5 bases). Germline V gene data show CDR1 as SQVTM and CDR2 as ANQGSEA. CDR3 length equals 10 residues. Trimming cost V 4 bases and J 8 bases, with 8 bases left between them. The CDR3 DNA is TGCAGCGTTGCGCGGGGCGAAGCTTTCTTT. As protein: CSVARGEAFF.